The 3 T cell receptor beta chains reported below all come from one sample, sequenced in a study of T cell responses to AZD1222 COVID-19 vaccine. The table came from immunoSEQ multiplex PCR; TCRdb's copy has only in-frame clones and leaves some out. The data hold 150,000 to 200,000 clones, with about nine tenths observed a single time. The input for sequencing was peripheral blood, taken on day 0 of AZD1222 vaccination. These receptors all come from an adult in good health.

The V gene is TRBV11-2, the J gene TRBJ1-1, with D uncertain. This CDR3 has 16 residues. V lost 5 bases to trimming and J lost 4 bases, with 20 bases between them. Germline V gene lookup returns CDR1 SGHAT and CDR2 FQNNGV. CDR3 protein: CASSTPGVGSRTEAFF. CDR3 in DNA: TGTGCCAGCAGCACCCCTGGGGTAGGATCCCGCACTGAAGCTTTCTTT.

This chain uses TRBV9 with TRBJ2-7, with D unclear. Per the germline V gene, CDR1 is SGDLS and CDR2 is YYNGEE. The V end was cut by 3 bases, the J end by 0 bases, with 7 bases between. The CDR3 covers 13 residues. The DNA of the CDR3 is TGTGCCAGCAGCGCACCCTTCTCCTACGAGCAGTACTTC. Its protein product is CASSAPFSYEQYF.

The CDR3 protein is CARSLFGQGGTHTEAFF. CDR3 sequence (DNA): TGTGCCAGAAGCTTGTTCGGACAGGGAGGAACTCACACTGAAGCTTTCTTT. V is TRBV5-3 and J is TRBJ1-1; 8 bases are shared with TRBD1. TRBV5-3 is treated as an ORF (open reading frame) with a function not yet certain. The CDR3 consists of 17 residues. J was trimmed by 3 bases and V by 1 base; bases with no gene match: 11.